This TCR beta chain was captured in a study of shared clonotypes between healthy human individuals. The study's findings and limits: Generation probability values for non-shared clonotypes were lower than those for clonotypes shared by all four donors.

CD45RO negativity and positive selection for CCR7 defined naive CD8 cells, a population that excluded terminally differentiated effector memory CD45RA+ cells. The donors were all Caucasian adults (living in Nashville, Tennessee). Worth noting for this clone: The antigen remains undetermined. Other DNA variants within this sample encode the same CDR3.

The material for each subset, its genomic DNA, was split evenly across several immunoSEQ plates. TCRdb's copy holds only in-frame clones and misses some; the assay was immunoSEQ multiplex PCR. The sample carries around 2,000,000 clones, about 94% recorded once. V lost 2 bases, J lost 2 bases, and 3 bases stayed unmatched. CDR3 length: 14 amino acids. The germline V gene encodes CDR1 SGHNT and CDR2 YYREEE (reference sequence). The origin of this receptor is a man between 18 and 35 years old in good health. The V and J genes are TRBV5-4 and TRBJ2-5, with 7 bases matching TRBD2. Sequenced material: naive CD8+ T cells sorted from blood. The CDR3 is CASSFLGGQETQYF. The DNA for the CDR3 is TGTGCCAGCAGCTTCCTGGGGGGGCAAGAGACCCAGTACTTC. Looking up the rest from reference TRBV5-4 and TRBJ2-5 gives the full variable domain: ETGVTQSPTHLIKTRGQQVTLRCSSQSGHNTVSWYQQALGQGPQFIFQYYREEENGRGNFPPRFSGLQFPNYSSELNVNALELDDSALYLCASSFLGGQETQYFGPGTRLLVL.